This TCR beta chain was captured in a study of blood T cell repertoires in COVID-19. Study as a whole: Sources were T cells, B-cell-depleted T cells, or PBMCs; the material itself was cDNA or gDNA.

The CDR3 consists of 15 residues. V shed 3 bases, J shed 2 bases, and the junction held 6 bases outside the gene matches. Germline values: CDR1 SGHRS, CDR2 YFSETQ. Authors' analysis steps: Amplification from reference gene primers served as the basis for estimated nucleated cell counts. Libraries were prepared by immunoSEQ multiplex PCR; TCRdb keeps only in-frame clonotypes and omits some of them. The V and J calls and clone size were taken over from that table, and D and trimming were inferred from the DNA. Of about 260,000 clones listed, 87% are singletons. The sequence was collected from a woman in her 40s who had recovered from COVID-19. The chain links TRBV5-1 to TRBJ2-7, with 9 bases aligning to TRBD1. The sequencing input was peripheral blood. DNA for the CDR3: TGCGCCAGCAGCTCATGGACAGGGGCCACCTACGAGCAGTACTTC. Protein: CASSSWTGATYEQYF. The full variable domain, completed using reference TRBV5-1 and TRBJ2-7, is KAGVTQTPRYLIKTRGQQVTLSCSPISGHRSVSWYQQTPGQGLQFLFEYFSETQRNKGNFPGRFSGRQFSNSRSEMNVSTLELGDSALYLCASSSWTGATYEQYFGPGTRLTVT.